This TCR beta chain was profiled in a study of T cells after yellow fever vaccination. This clonotype was found a few times. The CDR3 loop spans 14 amino acids. CDR1 is MNHEY and CDR2 is SVGAGI in the germline V gene. V was cut by 0 bases and J by 10 bases, with 10 bases left in between. Via MiXCR, TCRdb re-called the 5' RACE reads, giving one row per CDR3 protein. The sample gives about 320,000 distinct CDR3 sequences, approximately 4% of which show up once; approximately 19% is in the top ten. The material sequenced was PBMCs, taken 15 days after the yellow fever booster vaccination. V gene TRBV6-5 combines with J gene TRBJ1-6; no definite D call. This clonotype originated in a man aged 18 to 30 who received the YFV17D yellow fever vaccine. The CDR3 reads CASSYSMSRSPLHF. The CDR3 DNA reads TGTGCCAGCAGTTACTCGATGTCCAGATCACCCCTCCACTTT.